One and the same sample provided the 21 T cell receptor beta chains below, sequenced in a study of identical twins. TCRdb redid the calling of the 5' RACE reads with MiXCR, one entry per CDR3 protein. The top ten hold approximately 2.1% of the sample, which has fewer than 350,000 distinct CDR3 sequences, roughly 8.6% seen once. These records were also assigned to another study, of yellow fever vaccine responses in identical twins.

The sequenced sample consisted of memory (CD45RO+) T cells sorted from blood. The receptor set was obtained from a woman aged 18-29 years in good health.

The V call is TRBV3-1, the J call TRBJ1-1; 7 nucleotides align to TRBD1. This CDR3 contains 14 residues. V shed 2 bases and J 1 base; nucleotides not matched to a gene: 1. Germline V gene data show CDR1 as LGHDT and CDR2 as YNNKEL (reference sequence). In DNA, the CDR3 is TGTGCCAGCAGCCAAACAGGGGCGAACACTGAAGCTTTCTTT. Translation: CASSQTGANTEAFF.

There are a few counts of this clonotype. The chain employs TRBV7-3 and TRBJ2-2; perhaps TRBD1 as D (6 bases). CDR3 length equals 14 residues. In germline, CDR1 is SGHTA, CDR2 FQGTGA. Trimming took 5 bases from V and 6 from J, leaving 13 bases between them. In DNA form, the CDR3 reads TGTGCCAGCAGCGTTAGGACAGACGCCGGGGAGCTGTTTTTT. Amino acids: CASSVRTDAGELFF.

This clonotype has more than one count but fewer than ten. J is TRBJ2-3 and V is TRBV29-1; tentatively, D is TRBD2 (6 bases). V lost 6 bases and J lost 4, with 14 bases in between. CDR3 length equals 13 residues. Germline assignment: CDR1 SQVTM and CDR2 ANQGSEA. The CDR3 here is CSVYGSSSDTQYF. CDR3 nucleotide sequence: TGCAGCGTGTACGGGAGTAGCTCAGATACGCAGTATTTT.

This clonotype has ten or more counts. This chain links TRBV28 with TRBJ2-1, with 12 bases identical to TRBD2. Unmatched junction bases numbered 7, after V lost 7 bases and J lost 0 bases. The CDR3 has 17 amino acids. Per the germline V gene, CDR1 is MDHEN and CDR2 is SYDVKM. CDR3 residues: CASKDMTSGSSYNEQFF. The CDR3 nucleotides read TGTGCCAGCAAAGATATGACTAGCGGGAGCTCCTACAATGAGCAGTTCTTC.

In this sample, this clonotype turned up many times. The chain couples TRBV5-1 to TRBJ2-2; D gene uncertain. The germline gives CDR1 SGHRS, CDR2 YFSETQ. The CDR3 is 13 amino acids. V dropped 0 bases and J dropped 4 bases, with 4 bases sitting between them. The CDR3 loop reads CASSLVTTGELFF. The CDR3 DNA reads TGCGCCAGCAGCTTGGTAACCACCGGGGAGCTGTTTTTT. Variable domain in full (rest from reference TRBV5-1 and TRBJ2-2): KAGVTQTPRYLIKTRGQQVTLSCSPISGHRSVSWYQQTPGQGLQFLFEYFSETQRNKGNFPGRFSGRQFSNSRSEMNVSTLELGDSALYLCASSLVTTGELFFGEGSRLTVL.

This clonotype was seen a single time. It may be a read error: a sequence one base away is much more abundant. CDR3 protein: CAISGFHEQFF. The CDR3 DNA is TGTGCCATCAGTGGTTTCCATGAGCAGTTCTTC. The genes are TRBV11-2 and TRBJ2-1; D unclear. CDR1 SGHAT and CDR2 FQNNGV come from the germline V gene. This CDR3 contains 11 residues. V lost 10 bases, J lost 8 bases, and 12 bases lay in between.

The sample holds many counts of this clonotype. As DNA, the CDR3 is TGTGCCAGGACAACAGGGCCCTACAAAAAAGAGACCCAGTACTTC. This codes for CARTTGPYKKETQYF. The chain has TRBV27 and TRBJ2-5, with TRBD1 as a possible D gene (6 bases). The V end lost 9 bases, the J end lost 3 bases, and 20 bases lay between the germline ends. The CDR3 extends over 15 amino acids. Germline-derived CDR1 and CDR2 are MNHEY and SMNVEV (reference sequence).

This clonotype was seen a handful of times. J is TRBJ2-5 and V is TRBV4-2, with 10 bases fitting TRBD2. Germline-derived CDR1 and CDR2 are LGHNA and YNFKEQ. Trimming at V came to 1 base and at J to 5 bases, leaving 4 bases not matched to a gene. The length of the CDR3 is 15 residues. The CDR3 sequence is CASSQVASGGETQYF. The CDR3 DNA sequence: TGTGCCAGCAGCCAAGTGGCTAGCGGGGGTGAGACCCAGTACTTC.

This clonotype was found many times. Written as DNA, the CDR3 is TGCGCCAGCAGCCAAATAATTAGCACAGATACGCAGTATTTT. Translated, it gives CASSQIISTDTQYF. This rearrangement joins TRBV4-1 to TRBJ2-3, with no clear D. This CDR3 is built from 14 residues. Trimming stripped 2 bases from V and 0 bases from J, with 6 bases between. Germline lookup yields CDR1 MGHRA and CDR2 YSYEKL.

This clonotype was recorded at least ten times. This rearrangement joins TRBV27 to TRBJ2-1; 8 bases are shared with TRBD2. The CDR3 has 14 residues. The V gene's germline CDR1 is MNHEY and CDR2 SMNVEV (reference sequence). Losses at the gene ends were 5 bases for V and 6 bases for J; bases not matched to a gene: 6. The CDR3: CASSAFGTSNEQFF. CDR3 coding DNA: TGTGCCAGCAGTGCCTTTGGGACTAGCAATGAGCAGTTCTTC.

Worth noting for this clonotype: A much larger clone differs by one base, so this may be a read error. This chain connects TRBV12-3 or TRBV12-4 to TRBJ2-5, with D perhaps TRBD2 (5 bases). The CDR3 extends over 12 amino acids. The CDR3 nucleotides read TGTGCCCGCAGTACTAGTAAAGAGACCCAGTACTTC. Its translation is CARSTSKETQYF.

This clonotype was recorded many times. The CDR3 DNA sequence: TGTGCCAGTCTCACAGGGGTTGGGGCCAACGTCCTGACTTTC. Encoded protein: CASLTGVGANVLTF. The chain employs TRBV28 and TRBJ2-6, with 7 bases aligning to TRBD1. Trimming removed 9 bases from V and 3 bases from J; junction bases left unmatched: 5. The CDR3 covers 14 residues. The V gene's germline CDR1 is MDHEN and CDR2 SYDVKM. The full variable domain, completed using reference TRBV28 and TRBJ2-6, is DVKVTQSSRYLVKRTGEKVFLECVQDMDHENMFWYRQDPGLGLRLIYFSYDVKMKEKGDIPEGYSVSREKKERFSLILESASTNQTSMYLCASLTGVGANVLTFGAGSRLTVL.

This clonotype was counted many times. This rearrangement joins TRBV3-1 to TRBJ2-1; TRBD2 might be the D (7 bases). The CDR3 runs 11 residues. Trimming stripped 4 bases from V and 12 bases from J, with 10 bases between. Germline V gene sequence: CDR1 LGHDT, CDR2 YNNKEL (reference sequence). The chain's CDR3 is CASSRGGRQFF. The DNA for the CDR3 is TGTGCCAGCAGCCGGGGGGGCCGGCAGTTCTTC.

This clonotype was found a few times. V gene TRBV28 combines with J gene TRBJ2-7; the D is unclear. This CDR3 has 13 amino acids. Trimming took off 3 bases at V and 7 bases at J, with 13 bases between the two ends. Germline CDR1 is MDHEN and CDR2 is SYDVKM. The CDR3 protein is CASSFGRLEEQYV. Written as DNA, the CDR3 is TGTGCCAGCAGTTTTGGCAGGCTTGAGGAGCAGTACGTC.

This clonotype was recorded at least ten times. The chain joins TRBV7-9 to TRBJ2-3; either TRBD1 or TRBD2 may fit D (6 bases each). V lost 5 bases to trimming and J lost 7 bases, with 16 bases between them. There are 14 residues in the CDR3. Germline assignment: CDR1 SEHNR and CDR2 FQNEAQ (reference sequence). The CDR3 region has the DNA TGTGCCAGCAGCGAGGGGGGAGCCATGAATACGCAGTATTTT. This codes for CASSEGGAMNTQYF.

The CDR3 here is CASSLTSGGTYEQYF. CDR3 bases: TGTGCCAGCAGTTTGACTAGCGGGGGAACCTACGAGCAGTACTTC. The chain employs TRBV28 and TRBJ2-7; the match to TRBD2 covers 12 bases. The CDR3 runs to 15 residues. Germline V gene sequence: CDR1 MDHEN, CDR2 SYDVKM. Losses at the gene ends were 3 bases for V and 2 bases for J; bases not matched to a gene: 2.

This clonotype was observed a handful of times. This sequence joins TRBV16 and TRBJ1-5; 10 nucleotides agree with TRBD1. The CDR3 runs 16 residues. Germline CDR1 and CDR2: KGHSY and FQNENV. After removal of 3 bases from V and 1 base from J, the junction contained 3 bases not matched to a gene. The CDR3: CASSQDRGVSNQPQHF. The DNA for the CDR3 is TGTGCCAGCAGCCAGGACAGGGGGGTCAGCAATCAGCCCCAGCATTTT.

The sample holds many counts of this clonotype. The rearrangement links TRBV6-5 to TRBJ1-2, with 7 bases identical to TRBD1. The CDR3 has 14 amino acids. The V gene end was trimmed by 2 bases and the J gene end by 6 bases; junction bases not matched to a gene: 6. CDR1 is MNHEY, CDR2 SVGAGI, per germline. CDR3 region: CASSYNDRVDGYTF. CDR3 nucleotide sequence: TGTGCCAGCAGTTACAACGACAGGGTTGATGGCTACACCTTC.

This clonotype was seen a handful of times. The chain is built from TRBV12-3 or TRBV12-4 and TRBJ1-5; the D is unclear. Deletions cut 1 base from V and 2 bases from J, with 12 bases between. The CDR3 has 16 amino acids. This CDR3 reads CASSLERAGGNQPQHF. The CDR3 nucleotides are TGTGCCAGCAGTTTAGAGAGGGCGGGAGGCAATCAGCCCCAGCATTTT.

V is TRBV10-3 and J is TRBJ2-1; D could derive from TRBD1 or TRBD2 (5 bases each). CDR1 and CDR2 (germline): ENHRY, SYGVKD. Trimming shortened V by 8 bases and J by 1 base, and 15 bases separated the two germline ends. The CDR3 loop spans 15 amino acids. This CDR3 is CAIGAPGGSYNEQFF. The CDR3 DNA sequence: TGTGCCATCGGGGCCCCTGGGGGTTCCTACAATGAGCAGTTCTTC.

In its sample, this clonotype was seen a few times. V is TRBV7-2 and J is TRBJ2-1; 7 bases are shared with TRBD2. Germline loops: CDR1 SGHTA, CDR2 FQGNSA. V lost 0 bases to trimming and J lost 2 bases; unmatched junction nucleotides: 1. The CDR3 spans 15 residues. CDR3 coding DNA: TGTGCCAGCAGCTTAGCTAGCGGGCCCTACAATGAGCAGTTCTTC. Translating gives CASSLASGPYNEQFF.